The 16 T cell receptor beta chains presented below share a single source sample, sequenced in a study of T cell clonotyping in hematopoietic cell transplantation. Measured with immunoSEQ multiplex PCR; TCRdb has only the in-frame clones, and not every one. The sample includes tens of thousands of clones, less than 96% of them seen just once. Time point here: recipient sample about 28 days before transplant, after cytoreduction. Material: peripheral blood mononuclear cells, obtained before stem cell transplant. These TCRs come from a woman aged 45-65 years with acute myeloid leukemia. Some clones in this sample may be carry-over from other donors' samples.

J is TRBJ1-1 and V is TRBV28; no definite D call. The CDR3 contains 12 residues. The V end lost 6 bases, the J end lost 4 bases, and 9 bases lay between the germline ends. The germline V gene has CDR1 MDHEN and CDR2 SYDVKM. CDR3 residues: CASSLGLTEAFF. DNA for the CDR3: TGTGCCAGCAGCCTCGGGCTCACTGAAGCTTTCTTT.

The V gene is TRBV11-3, the J gene TRBJ2-1; tentatively, D is TRBD2 (5 bases). This CDR3 contains 13 residues. In germline, CDR1 is SGHNT, CDR2 YENEEA. Trimming shortened V by 5 bases and J by 8 bases, and 13 bases separated the two germline ends. The CDR3: CASSPGVAYEQFF. The CDR3 DNA reads as TGTGCCAGCAGCCCCGGGGTAGCCTATGAGCAGTTCTTC.

The rearrangement uses TRBV28 and TRBJ2-2, with no clear D. Between the trimmed V and J ends, which lost 2 bases and 1 base, there was a span of 2 bases. Per the germline V gene, CDR1 is MDHEN and CDR2 is SYDVKM. The CDR3 contains 13 residues. The CDR3 DNA follows: TGTGCCAGCAGTTTAGGGAACACCGGGGAGCTGTTTTTT. Residues: CASSLGNTGELFF. Full variable domain (missing parts from reference TRBV28 and TRBJ2-2): DVKVTQSSRYLVKRTGEKVFLECVQDMDHENMFWYRQDPGLGLRLIYFSYDVKMKEKGDIPEGYSVSREKKERFSLILESASTNQTSMYLCASSLGNTGELFFGEGSRLTVL.

The CDR3 protein is CASSLGRASGNTIYF. CDR3 nucleotide sequence: TGTGCCAGCAGTTTAGGTCGAGCCTCTGGAAACACCATATATTTT. The chain is built from TRBV28 and TRBJ1-3; D remains ambiguous. This CDR3 is 15 amino acids long. The germline V gene has CDR1 MDHEN and CDR2 SYDVKM. Trimming shortened V by 2 bases and J by 0 bases, and 8 bases separated the two germline ends.

The rearrangement joins TRBV7-2 to TRBJ2-7; the match to TRBD1 covers 7 bases. The CDR3 runs 13 residues. The V segment lost 5 bases and the J segment 2 bases; nucleotides outside the gene matches: 3. In germline, CDR1 is SGHTA, CDR2 FQGNSA. CDR3 sequence: CASSRDRAYEQYF. The CDR3 nucleotides read TGTGCCAGCAGCCGAGACAGGGCCTACGAGCAGTACTTC. Full variable domain (remainder filled in from reference TRBV7-2 and TRBJ2-7): GAGVSQSPSNKVTEKGKDVELRCDPISGHTALYWYRQSLGQGLEFLIYFQGNSAPDKSGLPSDRFSAERTGGSVSTLTIQRTQQEDSAVYLCASSRDRAYEQYFGPGTRLTVT.

The V gene is TRBV27, the J gene TRBJ2-5; no definite D call. CDR1 is MNHEY, CDR2 SMNVEV, per germline (reference sequence). This CDR3 is 15 amino acids long. The germline V and J ends were trimmed by 0 bases and 1 base, with 9 bases remaining between them. The CDR3 is CASSLSAYSQETQYF. The CDR3 nucleotides are TGTGCCAGCAGTTTATCGGCCTACAGCCAAGAGACCCAGTACTTC.

The V and J genes are TRBV6-6 and TRBJ2-7; D may be TRBD2 (6 bases). V shed 6 bases and J shed 2 bases, with 14 bases lying between them. Germline assignment: CDR1 MNHNY and CDR2 SVGAGI (reference sequence). The CDR3 sequence is 14 residues long. CDR3 amino acids: CASRLPGLTYEQYF. The CDR3 nucleotides are TGTGCCAGCAGGCTCCCGGGACTTACCTACGAGCAGTACTTC.

The rearrangement joins TRBV4-1 to TRBJ1-4; TRBD1 might be the D (6 bases). Germline assignment: CDR1 MGHRA and CDR2 YSYEKL. V was clipped by 3 bases and J by 5 bases, with 16 bases between them. The CDR3 has 16 amino acids. This CDR3 is CASSQPRGRGNEKLFF. The CDR3, as DNA: TGCGCCAGCAGCCAGCCCCGGGGGCGTGGGAATGAAAAACTGTTTTTT.

V usage is TRBV20-1 and J usage is TRBJ1-2, with TRBD1 as a possible D gene (6 bases). The CDR3 is made up of 11 amino acids. Trimming cost V 4 bases and J 6 bases, with 9 bases left between them. Looked up from germline, CDR1 is DFQATT and CDR2 is SNEGSKA (reference sequence). The CDR3 coding sequence is TGCAGTGCTATCCAGGGGAATGGCTACACCTTC. This sequence encodes CSAIQGNGYTF.

This clone was seen a few times. The V gene is TRBV29-1, the J gene TRBJ1-5; D is possibly TRBD1 (5 bases). The CDR3 covers 14 residues. Between the trimmed V and J ends, which lost 6 bases and 2 bases, there was a span of 14 bases. CDR1 is SQVTM and CDR2 is ANQGSEA in the germline V gene. CDR3: CSVGGRGGNQPQHF. CDR3 coding DNA: TGCAGCGTGGGGGGACGCGGGGGCAATCAGCCCCAGCATTTT.

As regards this clone: Germline is not matched at one junction end, which may reflect a read error. The chain is built from TRBV6-5 and TRBJ2-7, with 7 bases identical to TRBD1. Germline V lookup: CDR1 MNHEY, CDR2 SVGAGI. The length of the CDR3 is 14 residues. The CDR3 sequence: CVSNRDSDSYEQYF. CDR3 coding DNA: TGTGTCAGCAATAGGGACAGCGACTCCTACGAGCAGTACTTC.

The chain joins TRBV7-6 to TRBJ2-1, with 8 nucleotides matching TRBD1. This CDR3 is 16 amino acids long. The germline V gene encodes CDR1 SGHVS and CDR2 FNYEAQ. V trimming: 6 bases; J trimming: 8 bases; junction bases outside the gene matches: 15. CDR3 bases: TGTGCCAGCAGGAACCGGACAGGGCTTGTTGGCGATGAGCAGTTCTTC. The encoded protein is CASRNRTGLVGDEQFF. Full variable domain (remainder filled in from reference TRBV7-6 and TRBJ2-1): GAGVSQSPRYKVTKRGQDVALRCDPISGHVSLYWYRQALGQGPEFLTYFNYEAQQDKSGLPNDRFSAERPEGSISTLTIQRTEQRDSAMYRCASRNRTGLVGDEQFFGPGTRLTVL.

This clone was counted a single time. V is TRBV15 and J is TRBJ2-7; 9 bases match TRBD1. CDR3 length: 16 amino acids. Germline V gene data show CDR1 as LNHNV and CDR2 as YYDKDF (reference sequence). The V and J ends lost 4 bases and 7 bases, in that order; junction bases with no gene match: 14. The DNA for the CDR3 is TGTGCCACCAGCAAGAGCCCGGGACAGGGTCAGCGGGAGCAGTACTTC. This codes for CATSKSPGQGQREQYF.

The chain has TRBV2 and TRBJ1-4; possibly TRBD1 for D (5 bases). Germline V gene data show CDR1 as SNHLY and CDR2 as FYNNEI. The CDR3 totals 14 residues. Trimming removed 5 bases from V and 8 bases from J, with 15 bases in between. CDR3 amino acids: CASSYRDPPEKLFF. The CDR3 DNA reads TGTGCCAGCAGTTACCGGGACCCTCCGGAAAAACTGTTTTTT.

The V gene is TRBV15, the J gene TRBJ1-2; D not certain. The CDR3 loop spans 17 amino acids. In germline, CDR1 is LNHNV, CDR2 YYDKDF (reference sequence). Trimming left V 0 bases short and J 0 bases short, with 14 bases between. CDR3 bases: TGTGCCACCAGCAGAGATGGGATCGGCCAGCCTAACTATGGCTACACCTTC. It specifies CATSRDGIGQPNYGYTF.

This chain connects TRBV2 to TRBJ1-4; TRBD1 might be the D (6 bases). CDR3 length: 15 amino acids. Germline lookup yields CDR1 SNHLY and CDR2 FYNNEI. Between the trimmed V and J ends, which lost 5 bases and 5 bases, there was a span of 15 bases. The CDR3 DNA sequence: TGTGCCAGCAGTCCCATCGGGGGCAGGAATGAAAAACTGTTTTTT. This codes for CASSPIGGRNEKLFF.